Shown below are 23 T cell receptor beta chains from a single sample sequenced in a study of T cells in Graves' hyperthyroidism and ophthalmopathy. The source material, RNA transcripts, was used to amplify TCR beta CDR3 regions. RT-PCR in the first round (using the HTBI primer set) targeted the TCR CDR3. TCRdb fed the multiplex PCR reads into MiXCR, producing one record per CDR3 protein. The sample includes over 500,000 distinct CDR3 sequences, 14% of them seen just once. The sequenced material came from blood. The receptors were sampled from a woman in her thirties or forties with Graves' hyperthyroidism.

This clonotype was observed many times. The rearrangement links TRBV28 to TRBJ2-5, with 7 bases identical to TRBD1. Trimming cost V 6 bases and J 7 bases; bases outside gene matches: 11. The CDR3 is 14 amino acids. CDR1 and CDR2 (germline): MDHEN, SYDVKM. The CDR3 DNA reads TGTGCCAGCAGACCCGGGACAGTAAGACGGACCCAGTACTTC. This sequence encodes CASRPGTVRRTQYF. Using reference TRBV28 and TRBJ2-5 for the parts outside the CDR3, the full variable domain is DVKVTQSSRYLVKRTGEKVFLECVQDMDHENMFWYRQDPGLGLRLIYFSYDVKMKEKGDIPEGYSVSREKKERFSLILESASTNQTSMYLCASRPGTVRRTQYFGPGTRLLVL.

This clonotype was seen repeatedly, ten times or more. The J gene is TRBJ2-2, the V gene TRBV10-3; TRBD1 or TRBD2 may be the D gene (6 bases each). This CDR3 is built from 15 residues. The V and J ends lost 8 bases and 4 bases respectively, with 17 bases between them. Germline CDR1 ENHRY, CDR2 SYGVKD. CDR3 residues: CAIAGTQGTTGELFF. DNA for the CDR3: TGTGCCATCGCGGGGACGCAGGGGACCACCGGGGAGCTGTTTTTT.

This clonotype was detected ten times or more. V is TRBV7-3 and J is TRBJ1-1; 11 positions agree with TRBD1. The CDR3 sequence is 17 residues long. Trimming took 0 bases from V and 2 from J; bases not matched to a gene: 5. The germline V gene encodes CDR1 SGHTA and CDR2 FQGTGA. CDR3 nucleotide sequence: TGTGCCAGCAGCTTAACGGGACAGGGGGGGGCTAACACTGAAGCTTTCTTT. The encoded protein is CASSLTGQGGANTEAFF.

There are many counts of this clonotype. V gene TRBV20-1 combines with J gene TRBJ2-7; 13 positions match TRBD2. V trimming: 5 bases; J trimming: 3 bases; junction bases outside the gene matches: 10. Germline V gives CDR1 DFQATT, CDR2 SNEGSKA (reference sequence). This CDR3 contains 16 residues. The CDR3 nucleotides read TGCAGTGCTGGACTAGCGGGAGCGTCCCAAGTCTACGAGCAGTACTTC. Translated, it gives CSAGLAGASQVYEQYF.

This chain joins TRBV12-3 or TRBV12-4 and TRBJ1-1, with 9 bases fitting TRBD1. CDR3 length equals 15 residues. Unmatched junction bases numbered 6, after V lost 7 bases and J lost 0 bases. The CDR3 DNA reads as TGTGCCAGCACCCCCGGGACAGGGCTGAACACTGAAGCTTTCTTT. Translating gives CASTPGTGLNTEAFF.

The chain recombines TRBV5-1 with TRBJ1-5, with 9 bases lining up with TRBD1. The junction had 9 bases not matched to a gene; V was cut back by 7 bases and J by 1 base. Germline V CDR1 and CDR2: SGHRS, YFSETQ. The CDR3 covers 16 residues. This chain's CDR3 is CASGPQGASSNQPQHF. CDR3 DNA: TGCGCCAGCGGACCACAGGGGGCCTCGAGCAATCAGCCCCAGCATTTT.

This clonotype was detected ten times or more. The chain recombines TRBV5-1 with TRBJ2-7; 9 bases agree with TRBD2. Unmatched junction bases numbered 17, after V lost 4 bases and J lost 3 bases. The germline gives CDR1 SGHRS, CDR2 YFSETQ. CDR3 length: 18 amino acids. The DNA of the CDR3 is TGCGCCAGCAGCCTAACGATGGGACTAGCCCAAAGGAGCTACGAGCAGTACTTC. It translates to CASSLTMGLAQRSYEQYF.

The rearrangement uses TRBV12-3 or TRBV12-4 and TRBJ2-5, with 14 bases lining up with TRBD2. The CDR3 is 16 amino acids. The V gene end was trimmed by 7 bases and the J gene end by 5 bases; junction bases not matched to a gene: 9. CDR3 sequence reads: CASKPGLAGVHETQYF. CDR3 nucleotides: TGTGCCAGCAAGCCGGGACTAGCGGGAGTACACGAGACCCAGTACTTC.

This clonotype was found many times. The chain is built from TRBV6-5 and TRBJ2-7; D tentatively fits TRBD1 or TRBD2 (5 bases each). The germline V and J ends were trimmed by 2 bases and 0 bases, with 5 bases remaining between them. CDR3 length: 13 residues. Germline V gene lookup returns CDR1 MNHEY and CDR2 SVGAGI. This CDR3 is CASSYGTSYEQYF. DNA for the CDR3: TGTGCCAGCAGTTACGGGACCTCCTACGAGCAGTACTTC.

This clonotype appeared many times. This sequence joins TRBV18 and TRBJ2-1; no clear D. The CDR3 loop spans 14 amino acids. The V end lost 4 bases, the J end lost 5 bases, and 12 bases lay between the germline ends. CDR1 and CDR2 (germline): KGHSH, LQKENI. The CDR3 is CASSLSPDDNEQFF. CDR3 DNA sequence: TGTGCCAGCTCACTCTCTCCCGATGACAATGAGCAGTTCTTC.

There are many counts of this clonotype. V usage is TRBV30 and J usage is TRBJ1-1; no reliable D call. The V gene lost 7 bases and the J gene lost 3 bases, with 24 bases spanning the gap. Germline V lookup: CDR1 GTSNPN, CDR2 SVGIG (reference sequence). This CDR3 comprises 16 residues. CDR3 amino acids: CAYKHGQFTADTEAFF. CDR3 nucleotides: TGTGCCTATAAGCATGGGCAGTTTACCGCCGACACTGAAGCTTTCTTT. The variable domain in full, completed from reference TRBV30 and TRBJ1-1, reads SQTIHQWPATLVQPVGSPLSLECTVEGTSNPNLYWYRQAAGRGLQLLFYSVGIGQISSEVPQNLSASRPQDRQFILSSKKLLLSDSGFYLCAYKHGQFTADTEAFFGQGTRLTVV.

This clonotype was recorded many times. V is TRBV28 and J is TRBJ2-7; D remains ambiguous. V dropped 4 bases and J dropped 2 bases, with 9 bases sitting between them. The CDR3 consists of 13 residues. Germline V gives CDR1 MDHEN, CDR2 SYDVKM. The DNA of the CDR3 is TGTGCCAGCAGTTCTACTAATACCTACGAGCAGTACTTC. It yields the protein CASSSTNTYEQYF.

In its sample, this clonotype was seen many times. The rearrangement uses TRBV28 and TRBJ2-4; 7 bases are a match to TRBD1. V shed 6 bases and J 1 base; nucleotides not matched to a gene: 12. CDR3 length: 17 amino acids. Per the germline V gene, CDR1 is MDHEN and CDR2 is SYDVKM. In nucleotides, the CDR3 is TGTGCCAGCAGCTCATCCGGGACAGTCTACGCCAAAAACATTCAGTACTTC. Amino acids: CASSSSGTVYAKNIQYF.

This chain uses TRBV20-1 with TRBJ2-2, with TRBD2 matching over 7 bases. The V gene end was trimmed by 1 base and the J gene end by 6 bases; junction bases not matched to a gene: 8. Germline CDR1 is DFQATT and CDR2 is SNEGSKA (reference sequence). CDR3 length: 15 amino acids. The CDR3 nucleotides read TGCAGTGCTAGAGCCCCCCCAGGGAGGGCCGGGGAGCTGTTTTTT. It codes for CSARAPPGRAGELFF.

The V gene is TRBV29-1, the J gene TRBJ2-7; D is uncertain. This CDR3 contains 12 residues. The germline V gene has CDR1 SQVTM and CDR2 ANQGSEA. V shed 6 bases and J shed 0 bases, with 9 bases lying between them. In DNA form, the CDR3 reads TGCAGCGTGACAACCCCCTCCTACGAGCAGTACTTC. Amino acid sequence: CSVTTPSYEQYF.

This rearrangement joins TRBV12-3 or TRBV12-4 to TRBJ2-7, with 9 bases aligning to TRBD2. The CDR3 extends over 14 amino acids. The trim removed 5 bases at V and 3 bases at J, leaving 5 bases unmatched. CDR3 loop: CASSPSGKNYEQYF. In DNA, the CDR3 is TGTGCCAGCAGTCCTAGCGGGAAGAACTACGAGCAGTACTTC.

This clonotype was seen repeatedly, ten times or more. A read error may produce the germline difference seen at one junction end. The CDR3 sequence: CPSSSGLAGEEQYF. CDR3 DNA sequence: TGTCCCAGCAGCTCTGGACTAGCGGGAGAAGAGCAGTACTTC. The chain employs TRBV7-2 and TRBJ2-7; 13 nucleotides align to TRBD2. The germline CDR1 and CDR2 sequences are SGHTA and FQGNSA. The CDR3 is 14 residues long.

This clonotype has only a few counts. V is TRBV12-3 or TRBV12-4 and J is TRBJ2-5; D tentatively fits TRBD1 or TRBD2 (6 bases each). Trimming took 3 bases from V and 2 from J, leaving 10 bases between them. The CDR3 is 14 amino acids. The CDR3 DNA follows: TGTGCCAGCAGTTTTAGCGGACAGCAAGAGACCCAGTACTTC. The encoded protein is CASSFSGQQETQYF.

The CDR3 bases are TGTGCCAGCAGTTTCCGGACGCCAGGCACAGATACGCAGTATTTT. Protein product: CASSFRTPGTDTQYF. V usage is TRBV28 and J usage is TRBJ2-3, with D uncertain. CDR1 is MDHEN, CDR2 SYDVKM, per germline. Trimming shortened V by 3 bases and J by 1 base, and 11 bases separated the two germline ends. CDR3 size: 15 residues.

This clonotype came up a few times. The CDR3 bases are TGTGCCACCAGTGATCCGGACAGGAGCTCCTATGGCTACACCTTC. Protein product: CATSDPDRSSYGYTF. This sequence joins TRBV24-1 and TRBJ1-2; TRBD1 agrees at 7 bases. CDR1 KGHDR and CDR2 SFDVKD come from the germline V gene. CDR3 length: 15 amino acids. With 3 bases clipped from V and 4 bases from J, the junction kept 7 bases outside the gene matches.

The chain employs TRBV27 and TRBJ1-5; 9 bases fit TRBD1. Germline loops: CDR1 MNHEY, CDR2 SMNVEV (reference sequence). V shed 6 bases, J shed 7 bases, and the junction held 10 bases outside the gene matches. This CDR3 has 15 residues. The CDR3 loop reads CASRPITGGGQPQHF. CDR3 nucleotides: TGTGCCAGCAGACCAATCACAGGGGGCGGACAGCCCCAGCATTTT.

This clonotype was seen many times. The J gene is TRBJ2-7, the V gene TRBV3-1; the D is unclear. Germline V gene lookup returns CDR1 LGHDT and CDR2 YNNKEL (reference sequence). Trimming left V 1 base short and J 1 base short, with 5 bases between. This CDR3 comprises 13 residues. The CDR3 region has the DNA TGTGCCAGCAGCCAAGTCCGGTCCTACGAGCAGTACTTC. Translation: CASSQVRSYEQYF.

In this sample, this clonotype turned up a few times. The chain carries TRBV24-1 and TRBJ2-7; a possible D gene is TRBD2 (6 bases). Per germline, CDR1 KGHDR and CDR2 SFDVKD. Between the trimmed V and J ends, which lost 12 bases and 5 bases, there was a span of 16 bases. The length of the CDR3 is 12 residues. CDR3 sequence reads: CALLGRGHEQYF. The CDR3 DNA follows: TGTGCCCTCTTGGGGCGGGGTCACGAGCAGTACTTC.